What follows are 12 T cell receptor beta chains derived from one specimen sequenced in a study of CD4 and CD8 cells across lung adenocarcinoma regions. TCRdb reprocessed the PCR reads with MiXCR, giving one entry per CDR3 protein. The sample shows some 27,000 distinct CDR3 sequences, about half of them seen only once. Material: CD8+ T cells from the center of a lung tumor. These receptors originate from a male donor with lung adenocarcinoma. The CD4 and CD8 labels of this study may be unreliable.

The CDR3 DNA reads TGTGCCAGCCGCGCCGGGACAGGAAGCTCCTACGAGCAGTACTTC. It is translated as CASRAGTGSSYEQYF. This chain uses TRBV6-1 with TRBJ2-1; 8 bases align to TRBD1. The end of the DNA is better explained by TRBJ2-7, so the J call may be wrong. The CDR3 is 15 amino acids. Germline CDR1 reads MNHNS; CDR2 reads SASEGT.

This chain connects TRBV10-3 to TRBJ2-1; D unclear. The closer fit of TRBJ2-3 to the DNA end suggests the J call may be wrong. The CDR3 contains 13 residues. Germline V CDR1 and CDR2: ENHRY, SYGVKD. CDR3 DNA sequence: TGTGCCATCAACAGTGTGAGTACCGAGGAGCAGTATTTT. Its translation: CAINSVSTEEQYF.

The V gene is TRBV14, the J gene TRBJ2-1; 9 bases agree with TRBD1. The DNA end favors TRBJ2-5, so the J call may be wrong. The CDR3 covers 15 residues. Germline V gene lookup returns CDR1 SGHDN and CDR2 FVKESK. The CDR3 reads CASSLRGQGQETQYF. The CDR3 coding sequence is TGTGCCAGCAGCCTCCGGGGACAGGGCCAAGAGACCCAGTACTTC.

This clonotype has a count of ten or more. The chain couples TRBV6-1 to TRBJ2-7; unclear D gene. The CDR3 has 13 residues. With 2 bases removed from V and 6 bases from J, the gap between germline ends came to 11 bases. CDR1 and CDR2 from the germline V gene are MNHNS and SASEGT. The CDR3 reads CASSEQPATEQYF. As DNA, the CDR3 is TGTGCCAGCAGTGAACAACCCGCGACCGAGCAGTACTTC.

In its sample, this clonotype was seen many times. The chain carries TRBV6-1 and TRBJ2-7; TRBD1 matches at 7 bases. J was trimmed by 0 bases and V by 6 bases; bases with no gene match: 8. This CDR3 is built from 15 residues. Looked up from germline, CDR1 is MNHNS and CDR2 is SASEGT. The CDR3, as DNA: TGTGCCAGCAGAAAGGACAGGAAAGCCTCCTACGAGCAGTACTTC. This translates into CASRKDRKASYEQYF.

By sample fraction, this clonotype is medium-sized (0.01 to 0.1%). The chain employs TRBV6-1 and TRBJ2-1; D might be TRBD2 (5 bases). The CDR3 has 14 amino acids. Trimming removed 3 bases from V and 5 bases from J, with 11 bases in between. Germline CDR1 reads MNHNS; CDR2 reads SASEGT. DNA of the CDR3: TGTGCCAGCAGTGAGGACTGGGCGGACAATGAGCAGTTCTTC. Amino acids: CASSEDWADNEQFF.

The CDR3, as DNA: TGCGCCAGCAGCCAAGTACCGGACGGAACCTTGGGGAACATTCAGTACTTC. Translated, it gives CASSQVPDGTLGNIQYF. The chain recombines TRBV4-1 with TRBJ2-4; D is ambiguous. The germline gives CDR1 MGHRA, CDR2 YSYEKL. The CDR3 is made up of 17 amino acids. Trimming took 1 base from V and 7 from J, leaving 20 bases between them.

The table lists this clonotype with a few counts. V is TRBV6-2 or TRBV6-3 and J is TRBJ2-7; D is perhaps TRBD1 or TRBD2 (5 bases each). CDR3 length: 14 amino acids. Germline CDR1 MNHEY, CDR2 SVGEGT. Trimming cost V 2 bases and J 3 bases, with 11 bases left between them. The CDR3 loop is CASSYLEGSYEQYF. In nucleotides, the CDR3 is TGTGCCAGCAGTTACCTCGAGGGGAGCTACGAGCAGTACTTC.

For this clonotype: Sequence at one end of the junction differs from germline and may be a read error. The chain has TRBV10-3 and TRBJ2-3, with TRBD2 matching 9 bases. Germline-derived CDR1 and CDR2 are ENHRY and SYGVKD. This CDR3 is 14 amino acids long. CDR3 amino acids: CAGLGAGGPDTQYF. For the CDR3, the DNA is TGTGCGGGGCTAGGGGCGGGAGGGCCAGATACCCAGTACTTT.

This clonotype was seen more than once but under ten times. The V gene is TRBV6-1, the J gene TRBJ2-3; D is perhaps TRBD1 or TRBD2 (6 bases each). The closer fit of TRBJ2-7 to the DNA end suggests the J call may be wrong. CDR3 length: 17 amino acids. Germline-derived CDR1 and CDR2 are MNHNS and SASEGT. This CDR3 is CASSEGLGGRDQETQYF. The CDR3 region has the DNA TGTGCCAGCAGTGAGGGGTTGGGGGGCCGGGACCAAGAGACGCAGTACTTC.

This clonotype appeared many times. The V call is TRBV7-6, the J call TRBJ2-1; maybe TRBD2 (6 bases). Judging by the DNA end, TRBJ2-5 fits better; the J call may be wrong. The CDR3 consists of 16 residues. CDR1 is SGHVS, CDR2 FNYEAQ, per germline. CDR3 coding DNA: TGTGCCAGCAGCTTAGGTCACCGGGACGGGAGAGAGACCCAGTACTTC. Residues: CASSLGHRDGRETQYF.

CDR3 DNA: TGTGCCAGTGGCGGGACTAGGGGCCCTGACCAAGAGACGCAGTACTTC. Protein sequence: CASGGTRGPDQETQYF. The V gene is TRBV15, the J gene TRBJ2-1; 8 bases agree with TRBD2. The closer fit of TRBJ2-7 to the DNA end suggests the J call may be wrong. Per germline, CDR1 LNHNV and CDR2 YYDKDF (reference sequence). This CDR3 spans 16 amino acids.